Listed below are T cell receptor beta chains from one sample, sequenced in a study of cytomegalovirus exposure and HLA in healthy donors. Sequenced by immunoSEQ multiplex PCR; TCRdb stores in-frame clones only, minus some. The sample shows approximately 200,000 clones, over 75% of them seen only once. The sample comprised PBMCs. These TCRs come from a man aged 18 to 29 in good health and CMV-seronegative. The CDR3 runs from the conserved cysteine through the conserved F or W. Fields, in order: clone size, D gene, J gene, V gene, CDR3 protein, CDR3 DNA. The D gene is left open where the match is weak. Clone sizes are given selectively: once, few, many, or a class where the clone is expanded.

abundance: -; d_gene: -; j_gene: TRBJ1-1; v_gene: TRBV7-2; CDR3aa: CASSLAGHMNTEAFF; CDR3nt: TGTGCCAGCAGCCTGGCCGGACACATGAACACTGAAGCTTTCTTT
abundance: few; d_gene: TRBD1; j_gene: TRBJ2-7; v_gene: TRBV11-2; CDR3aa: CASSSPGQTTYEQYF; CDR3nt: TGTGCCAGCAGCTCCCCGGGACAGACAACCTACGAGCAGTACTTC
abundance: -; d_gene: -; j_gene: TRBJ2-3; v_gene: TRBV9; CDR3aa: CASSVRRGGPTDTQYF; CDR3nt: TGTGCCAGCAGCGTACGAAGGGGGGGCCCCACAGATACGCAGTATTTT
abundance: -; d_gene: -; j_gene: TRBJ1-1; v_gene: TRBV2; CDR3aa: CASRLSMNTEAFF; CDR3nt: TGTGCCAGCAGACTTTCCATGAACACTGAAGCTTTCTTT
abundance: -; d_gene: TRBD1; j_gene: TRBJ2-7; v_gene: TRBV6-5; CDR3aa: CASSRQGASYEQYF; CDR3nt: TGTGCCAGCAGTAGACAGGGGGCTTCCTACGAGCAGTACTTC
abundance: -; d_gene: TRBD1; j_gene: TRBJ2-1; v_gene: TRBV6-1; CDR3aa: CASSGDRGSYNEQFF; CDR3nt: TGTGCCAGCAGTGGGGACAGGGGGTCCTACAATGAGCAATTCTTC
abundance: -; d_gene: -; j_gene: TRBJ2-1; v_gene: TRBV12-5; CDR3aa: CASGTPKFNEQFF; CDR3nt: TGTGCTAGTGGTACTCCTAAATTCAATGAGCAGTTCTTC
abundance: -; d_gene: -; j_gene: TRBJ1-6; v_gene: TRBV4-3; CDR3aa: CASSQDRPGSSPLHF; CDR3nt: TGCGCCAGCAGCCAAGATCGACCGGGAAGCTCACCCCTCCACTTT
abundance: -; d_gene: TRBD1; j_gene: TRBJ1-4; v_gene: TRBV7-9; CDR3aa: CASSPTGDGRSEGKLFF; CDR3nt: TGTGCCAGCAGCCCCACAGGGGACGGACGCTCGGAGGGGAAACTGTTTTTT
abundance: -; d_gene: TRBD2; j_gene: TRBJ2-3; v_gene: TRBV29-1; CDR3aa: CSAQVGLAEDTQYF; CDR3nt: TGCAGCGCGCAGGTGGGGCTAGCGGAAGATACGCAGTATTTT
abundance: -; d_gene: -; j_gene: TRBJ2-1; v_gene: TRBV5-1; CDR3aa: CASSPVAPGSHEQFF; CDR3nt: TGCGCCAGCAGCCCCGTGGCCCCCGGGTCTCATGAGCAGTTCTTC
abundance: -; d_gene: -; j_gene: TRBJ1-2; v_gene: TRBV18; CDR3aa: CASSPIKTNAANYGYTF; CDR3nt: TGTGCCAGCTCACCCATTAAAACCAACGCAGCTAACTATGGCTACACCTTC
abundance: few; d_gene: -; j_gene: TRBJ1-2; v_gene: TRBV29-1; CDR3aa: CSVDGQGKGNYGYTF; CDR3nt: TGCAGCGTTGATGGGCAGGGGAAGGGTAACTATGGCTACACCTTC
abundance: -; d_gene: TRBD2; j_gene: TRBJ2-5; v_gene: TRBV28; CDR3aa: CASSLPWVAGGVETQYF; CDR3nt: TGTGCCAGCAGTCTACCCTGGGTAGCGGGAGGGGTGGAGACCCAGTACTTC
abundance: -; d_gene: -; j_gene: TRBJ2-7; v_gene: TRBV15; CDR3aa: CATSRTTNFYEQYF; CDR3nt: TGTGCCACCAGCAGAACGACAAATTTCTACGAGCAGTACTTC
abundance: many; d_gene: TRBD1; j_gene: TRBJ1-5; v_gene: TRBV28; CDR3aa: CASRLGTENQPQHF; CDR3nt: TGTGCCAGCAGACTCGGGACAGAGAATCAGCCCCAGCATTTT
abundance: -; d_gene: -; j_gene: TRBJ1-2; v_gene: TRBV18; CDR3aa: CASSPGGIENYGYTF; CDR3nt: TGTGCCAGCTCACCAGGGGGGATAGAGAACTATGGCTACACCTTC
abundance: -; d_gene: -; j_gene: TRBJ1-5; v_gene: TRBV11-2; CDR3aa: CASSLGGPSNQPQHF; CDR3nt: TGTGCCAGCAGCTTAGGGGGCCCTAGCAATCAGCCCCAGCATTTT
abundance: -; d_gene: TRBD2; j_gene: TRBJ2-1; v_gene: TRBV7-6; CDR3aa: CASSLSKGLAFDEQFF; CDR3nt: TGTGCCAGCAGCTTAAGTAAGGGACTAGCGTTTGATGAGCAGTTCTTC
abundance: once; d_gene: -; j_gene: TRBJ2-7; v_gene: TRBV7-2; CDR3aa: CASSRGADGFEQYF; CDR3nt: TGTGCCAGCAGCCGGGGGGCCGACGGATTCGAGCAGTACTTC
abundance: once; d_gene: TRBD1; j_gene: TRBJ1-1; v_gene: TRBV28; CDR3aa: CASSRQGLPGTEAFF; CDR3nt: TGTGCCAGCAGTCGACAGGGCCTCCCGGGCACTGAAGCTTTCTTT
abundance: once; d_gene: -; j_gene: TRBJ1-6; v_gene: TRBV7-6; CDR3aa: CASSLAAGNSPLHF; CDR3nt: TGTGCCAGCAGCTTAGCGGCAGGGAATTCACCCCTCCACTTT
abundance: -; d_gene: TRBD2; j_gene: TRBJ2-1; v_gene: TRBV19; CDR3aa: CASSIASGSYNEQFF; CDR3nt: TGTGCCAGTAGTATAGCTAGCGGCTCCTACAATGAGCAGTTCTTC
abundance: -; d_gene: -; j_gene: TRBJ2-6; v_gene: TRBV29-1; CDR3aa: CSVDGGESGANVLTF; CDR3nt: TGCAGCGTTGACGGGGGTGAGTCTGGGGCCAACGTCCTGACTTTC
abundance: -; d_gene: TRBD2; j_gene: TRBJ2-5; v_gene: TRBV5-1; CDR3aa: CASSLDGRAEETQYF; CDR3nt: TGCGCCAGCAGCTTGGACGGGAGGGCCGAGGAGACCCAGTACTTC
abundance: -; d_gene: TRBD2; j_gene: TRBJ2-1; v_gene: TRBV6-5; CDR3aa: CASRGGGVSYNEQFF; CDR3nt: TGTGCCAGCCGTGGCGGGGGTGTCTCCTACAATGAGCAGTTCTTC
abundance: -; d_gene: -; j_gene: TRBJ2-1; v_gene: TRBV6-5; CDR3aa: CASSYAGTLYNEQFF; CDR3nt: TGTGCCAGCAGTTACGCCGGGACTCTCTACAATGAGCAGTTCTTC
abundance: -; d_gene: TRBD1; j_gene: TRBJ2-4; v_gene: TRBV19; CDR3aa: CASAQGLAKNIQYF; CDR3nt: TGTGCCAGTGCACAGGGGTTGGCCAAAAACATTCAGTACTTC
abundance: -; d_gene: TRBD2; j_gene: TRBJ2-7; v_gene: TRBV9; CDR3aa: CASSVDAGGYYEQYF; CDR3nt: TGTGCCAGCAGCGTAGATGCGGGGGGATACTACGAGCAGTACTTC
abundance: few; d_gene: TRBD1; j_gene: TRBJ1-1; v_gene: TRBV6-5; CDR3aa: CASSPGTGATEAFF; CDR3nt: TGTGCCAGCAGCCCCGGGACAGGCGCAACTGAAGCTTTCTTT
abundance: -; d_gene: TRBD1; j_gene: TRBJ2-7; v_gene: TRBV5-8; CDR3aa: CASSPGGSSYEQYF; CDR3nt: TGTGCCAGCAGCCCAGGGGGCTCCTCCTACGAGCAGTACTTC
abundance: -; d_gene: -; j_gene: TRBJ1-2; v_gene: TRBV5-4; CDR3aa: CASSLEGRYYGYTF; CDR3nt: TGTGCCAGCAGCTTGGAGGGGCGCTACTATGGCTACACCTTC
abundance: -; d_gene: -; j_gene: TRBJ2-7; v_gene: TRBV11-2; CDR3aa: CASSLGGGSSYEQYF; CDR3nt: TGTGCCAGCAGCTTAGGTGGGGGGAGCTCCTACGAGCAGTACTTC
abundance: -; d_gene: TRBD1; j_gene: TRBJ1-2; v_gene: TRBV29-1; CDR3aa: CSVDPTGSLYGYTF; CDR3nt: TGCAGCGTTGACCCGACAGGGAGCCTCTATGGCTACACCTTC
abundance: -; d_gene: -; j_gene: TRBJ1-1; v_gene: TRBV27; CDR3aa: CASSKDTVNTEAFF; CDR3nt: TGTGCCAGCAGTAAAGACACGGTGAACACTGAAGCTTTCTTT
abundance: -; d_gene: -; j_gene: TRBJ1-4; v_gene: TRBV5-1; CDR3aa: CASSLAGATNEKLFF; CDR3nt: TGCGCCAGCAGCTTGGCAGGGGCAACTAATGAAAAACTGTTTTTT
abundance: -; d_gene: TRBD2; j_gene: TRBJ2-2; v_gene: TRBV9; CDR3aa: CASSPIAGGSTGELFF; CDR3nt: TGTGCCAGCAGCCCAATAGCGGGAGGGAGCACCGGGGAGCTGTTTTTT
abundance: -; d_gene: TRBD1; j_gene: TRBJ1-5; v_gene: TRBV29-1; CDR3aa: CSVATGENQPQHF; CDR3nt: TGCAGCGTTGCAACAGGGGAAAATCAGCCCCAGCATTTT
abundance: once; d_gene: TRBD1; j_gene: TRBJ1-5; v_gene: TRBV5-1; CDR3aa: CASSPGQGQDQPQHF; CDR3nt: TGCGCCAGCAGCCCGGGACAGGGACAGGATCAGCCCCAGCATTTT
abundance: -; d_gene: TRBD1; j_gene: TRBJ1-1; v_gene: TRBV7-9; CDR3aa: CASSRDRGISTEAFF; CDR3nt: TGTGCCAGCAGCCGAGACAGGGGTATAAGCACTGAAGCTTTCTTT
abundance: few; d_gene: TRBD1; j_gene: TRBJ1-2; v_gene: TRBV7-6; CDR3aa: CASSSGQALANYGYTF; CDR3nt: TGTGCCAGCAGCTCCGGACAGGCCTTAGCTAACTATGGCTACACCTTC
abundance: -; d_gene: -; j_gene: TRBJ2-1; v_gene: TRBV9; CDR3aa: CASSVVEANSYNEQFF; CDR3nt: TGTGCCAGCAGCGTAGTCGAAGCGAACTCCTACAATGAGCAGTTCTTC
abundance: -; d_gene: TRBD2; j_gene: TRBJ2-1; v_gene: TRBV6-1; CDR3aa: CASTLRTSGNEQFF; CDR3nt: TGTGCCAGCACCCTAAGGACTAGCGGCAATGAGCAGTTCTTC
abundance: -; d_gene: -; j_gene: TRBJ2-5; v_gene: TRBV5-4; CDR3aa: CASSAPPPGETQYF; CDR3nt: TGTGCCAGCAGCGCGCCTCCCCCAGGAGAGACCCAGTACTTC
abundance: -; d_gene: TRBD1; j_gene: TRBJ1-1; v_gene: TRBV7-9; CDR3aa: CASSTGGVNTEAFF; CDR3nt: TGTGCCAGCAGCACAGGGGGAGTGAACACTGAAGCTTTCTTT
abundance: -; d_gene: TRBD2; j_gene: TRBJ2-2; v_gene: TRBV4-3; CDR3aa: CASSQDTSSGVTGELFF; CDR3nt: TGCGCCAGCAGCCAAGATACGTCTAGCGGGGTAACCGGGGAGCTGTTTTTT
abundance: -; d_gene: -; j_gene: TRBJ1-1; v_gene: TRBV6-5; CDR3aa: CASSTGERAFF; CDR3nt: TGTGCCAGCAGTACGGGGGAACGAGCTTTCTTT
abundance: -; d_gene: -; j_gene: TRBJ1-5; v_gene: TRBV7-2; CDR3aa: CASSLDLLYQPQHF; CDR3nt: TGTGCCAGCAGCTTAGACTTGCTCTATCAGCCCCAGCATTTT
abundance: -; d_gene: -; j_gene: TRBJ2-2; v_gene: TRBV5-8; CDR3aa: CASEPRQPLTGELFF; CDR3nt: TGTGCCAGTGAGCCGAGACAGCCTCTTACCGGGGAGCTGTTTTTT